These 26 T cell receptor beta chains were sequenced from one sample in a study of CD8 T cells in ankylosing spondylitis. These receptors' targets are unknown. General study points: Ankylosing spondylitis blood seemed to carry a telltale TCR beta motif made of under 10 highly homologous variants.

Via MiXCR, TCRdb re-called the 5' RACE reads, giving one row per CDR3 protein. The table has roughly 300,000 distinct CDR3 sequences, approximately 8.2% seen once. Sequencing was done on a sample of blood, either unsorted or a sorted T cell fraction (not recorded which). These receptors all stem from a male donor with ankylosing spondylitis.

The chain has TRBV20-1 and TRBJ1-1; no firm D call. The germline V and J ends were trimmed by 0 bases and 4 bases, with 12 bases remaining between them. The germline CDR1 and CDR2 sequences are DFQATT and SNEGSKA (reference sequence). The CDR3 runs 14 residues. CDR3 nucleotide sequence: TGCAGTGCTAGAGATTGGACGGGGAGCACTGAAGCTTTCTTT. Protein: CSARDWTGSTEAFF.

A few counts support this clonotype. The chain has TRBV10-2 and TRBJ1-6; D is ambiguous. Trimming removed 4 bases at V and 7 bases at J, with 17 bases between. The CDR3 is 16 residues long. From germline, CDR1 is WSHSY and CDR2 SAAADI. The CDR3 coding sequence is TGCGCCAGCAGTGGATTAACCATCGAATCCAATTCACCCCTCCACTTT. Protein: CASSGLTIESNSPLHF.

This clonotype was recorded a few times. This rearrangement joins TRBV15 to TRBJ2-7; 12 nucleotides align to TRBD2. This CDR3 region has 14 residues. V dropped 4 bases and J dropped 4; count of bases not matched to a gene: 2. CDR1 and CDR2 (germline): LNHNV, YYDKDF (reference sequence). The DNA of the CDR3 is TGTGCCACCAGCAAAGGACTAGCGGGGTACGAGCAGTACTTC. The encoded protein is CATSKGLAGYEQYF.

This clonotype showed up many times. Here the CDR3 DNA reads TGTGCCAGTAGTACAGCAATGGTAACGAACAATGAGCAGTTCTTC. Amino acid sequence: CASSTAMVTNNEQFF. This chain joins TRBV19 and TRBJ2-1; D is undetermined. V lost 4 bases, J lost 5 bases, and 15 bases lay in between. The CDR3 totals 15 residues. The germline V gene encodes CDR1 LNHDA and CDR2 SQIVND (reference sequence).

This clonotype was detected only a few times. The chain joins TRBV12-3 or TRBV12-4 to TRBJ1-1, with D unclear. Trimming removed 3 bases from V and 7 bases from J, with 9 bases in between. The CDR3 contains 12 residues. Here the CDR3 reads CASSLSRYEAFF. The CDR3, as DNA: TGTGCCAGCAGTTTGTCCCGCTATGAAGCTTTCTTT.

This clonotype was counted between two and nine times. The V and J genes are TRBV29-1 and TRBJ2-5; 7 bases are shared with TRBD2. V dropped 4 bases and J dropped 5; count of bases not matched to a gene: 16. The CDR3 runs to 16 residues. CDR1 SQVTM and CDR2 ANQGSEA come from the germline V gene. The CDR3 DNA follows: TGCAGCGTTGTAGGCGCGGCGGGAGCGCGATGGGAGACCCAGTACTTC. The encoded protein is CSVVGAAGARWETQYF.

The J gene is TRBJ2-1, the V gene TRBV12-3 or TRBV12-4, with D possibly being TRBD2 (6 bases). The ends were cut back, 7 bases at V and 3 bases at J, with 16 bases in the middle. The CDR3 has 15 residues. The CDR3 is CASTVQAGFYNEQFF. In nucleotides, the CDR3 is TGTGCCAGCACCGTCCAAGCGGGCTTCTACAATGAGCAGTTCTTC.

This clonotype was seen at least ten times. The chain couples TRBV7-9 to TRBJ1-1, with 9 bases matching TRBD1. The length of the CDR3 is 16 residues. Trimming took 2 bases from V and 4 from J; bases not matched to a gene: 8. Germline CDR1 reads SEHNR; CDR2 reads FQNEAQ (reference sequence). The CDR3 sequence: CASSLNRGRFATEAFF. For the CDR3, the DNA is TGTGCCAGCAGCTTAAACAGGGGGCGCTTCGCCACTGAAGCTTTCTTT.

This clonotype has more than one count but fewer than ten. The gene calls are TRBV13 and TRBJ1-6, with 9 bases that match TRBD1. The CDR3 spans 16 residues. Germline V gives CDR1 PRHDT, CDR2 FYEKMQ (reference sequence). V trimming: 1 base; J trimming: 7 bases; junction bases outside the gene matches: 5. CDR3 loop: CASSLDRGRWNSPLHF. The CDR3 DNA reads TGTGCCAGCAGCTTAGACAGGGGGCGGTGGAATTCACCCCTCCACTTT.

The chain links TRBV11-2 to TRBJ1-2; D is uncertain. This CDR3 has 17 residues. Germline lookup yields CDR1 SGHAT and CDR2 FQNNGV. V dropped 0 bases and J dropped 4 bases, with 18 bases sitting between them. The CDR3 DNA reads as TGTGCCAGCAGCTTAGACGACGCGTCAAGCGGACCCTATGGCTACACCTTC. This translates into CASSLDDASSGPYGYTF.

Many counts were recorded for this clonotype. DNA for the CDR3: TGTGCCAGCAGCCACAGGACCGCGCGGACTGAAGCTTTCTTT. Its translation: CASSHRTARTEAFF. V is TRBV14 and J is TRBJ1-1; D gene unclear. Trimming shortened V by 3 bases and J by 5 bases, and 13 bases separated the two germline ends. Germline lookup yields CDR1 SGHDN and CDR2 FVKESK. There are 14 residues in the CDR3.

The CDR3 nucleotides are TGCGCCAGCAGCTTGGGACAGGGGGCGCAGAGCGAGCAGTACTTC. This encodes CASSLGQGAQSEQYF. The rearrangement links TRBV5-1 to TRBJ2-7, with 10 nucleotides matching TRBD1. The CDR3 totals 15 residues. The V gene end was trimmed by 0 bases and the J gene end by 6 bases; junction bases not matched to a gene: 6. Germline CDR1 SGHRS, CDR2 YFSETQ.

Only a few counts were recorded for this clonotype. The gene calls are TRBV29-1 and TRBJ2-7; D is unresolved. The CDR3 runs 11 residues. V was pared by 4 bases and J by 3 bases, with 7 bases between. CDR1 is SQVTM, CDR2 ANQGSEA, per germline. The CDR3 DNA reads as TGCAGCGTTGTGGCCCGCTACGAGCAGTACTTC. It specifies CSVVARYEQYF.

This clonotype was found many times. The chain links TRBV4-3 to TRBJ1-4; D is undetermined. Trimming took 0 bases from V and 7 from J, leaving 9 bases between them. CDR1 is LGHNA and CDR2 is YSLEER in the germline V gene. There are 14 residues in the CDR3. CDR3 in DNA: TGCGCCAGCAGCCAAGATGGGCGGCGTGAAAAACTGTTTTTT. Translation: CASSQDGRREKLFF.

V usage is TRBV4-2 and J usage is TRBJ2-6; 7 nucleotides agree with TRBD1. The ends lost 4 bases at V and 0 bases at J; junction bases unmatched: 6. CDR1 LGHNA and CDR2 YNFKEQ come from the germline V gene. The CDR3 consists of 17 residues. Here the CDR3 DNA reads TGTGCCAGCAGCCCGGGACAGAGATTCTCTGGGGCCAACGTCCTGACTTTC. This gives the protein CASSPGQRFSGANVLTF.

CDR3 bases: TGTGCCAGCAGTCCAACAGGGCCAGATACGCAGTATTTT. It specifies CASSPTGPDTQYF. The J gene is TRBJ2-3, the V gene TRBV12-3 or TRBV12-4; TRBD1 is a possible D gene (6 bases). This CDR3 is 13 amino acids long. Deletions cut 5 bases from V and 4 bases from J, with 10 bases between.

This clonotype showed up just a few times. V and J are TRBV3-1 and TRBJ1-3, with D unclear. Germline V CDR1 and CDR2: LGHDT, YNNKEL (reference sequence). The length of the CDR3 is 15 residues. V shed 4 bases and J shed 4 bases, with 14 bases lying between them. The CDR3, as DNA: TGTGCCAGCAGCCTAGGACCACCCGTGGGAAACACCATATATTTT. Translation gives CASSLGPPVGNTIYF. Together with reference TRBV3-1 and TRBJ1-3, the CDR3 gives the full variable domain: DTAVSQTPKYLVTQMGNDKSIKCEQNLGHDTMYWYKQDSKKFLKIMFSYNNKELIINETVPNRFSPKSPDKAHLNLHINSLELGDSAVYFCASSLGPPVGNTIYFGEGSWLTVV.

V and J are TRBV3-1 and TRBJ2-3; D perhaps matches TRBD2 (6 bases). There are 15 residues in the CDR3. Germline CDR1 and CDR2: LGHDT and YNNKEL (reference sequence). V lost 2 bases, J lost 1 base, and 10 bases lay in between. The chain's CDR3 is CASSQRELGTDTQYF. CDR3 nucleotides: TGTGCCAGCAGCCAACGGGAGTTAGGCACAGATACGCAGTATTTT.

This clonotype turned up a few times. The chain carries TRBV11-2 and TRBJ1-2, with D possibly TRBD1 on 6 matching bases. V lost 2 bases and J lost 6, with 19 bases in between. Looked up from germline, CDR1 is SGHAT and CDR2 is FQNNGV. CDR3 length equals 16 residues. The CDR3 nucleotides read TGTGCCAGCAGCTTAAACTACAGGGCGATTCTCGATGGCTACACCTTC. The encoded protein is CASSLNYRAILDGYTF.

The chain recombines TRBV5-1 with TRBJ2-5; 14 bases align to TRBD2. Losses at the gene ends were 0 bases for V and 4 bases for J; bases not matched to a gene: 5. The CDR3 is 17 amino acids. Germline V gene lookup returns CDR1 SGHRS and CDR2 YFSETQ. The CDR3 region has the DNA TGCGCCAGCAGCTTGGGGACTAGCGGGAGGTTCGGAGAGACCCAGTACTTC. Residues: CASSLGTSGRFGETQYF.

The genes are TRBV7-6 and TRBJ2-5; possibly TRBD1 or TRBD2 for D (6 bases each). Trimming stripped 3 bases from V and 3 bases from J, with 11 bases between. CDR1 and CDR2 (germline): SGHVS, FNYEAQ. The CDR3 has 14 amino acids. The CDR3 nucleotides are TGTGCCAGCAGCTTGGGGGGACATAAAGAGACCCAGTACTTC. It yields the protein CASSLGGHKETQYF.

This clonotype was counted only a few times. The rearrangement uses TRBV18 and TRBJ1-1; 10 positions match TRBD1. The CDR3 totals 15 residues. The V gene's germline CDR1 is KGHSH and CDR2 LQKENI. Trimming removed 6 bases from V and 4 bases from J; junction bases left unmatched: 8. The CDR3: CASSKLDRGSTEAFF. The CDR3 coding sequence is TGTGCCAGCTCGAAATTGGACAGGGGGTCCACTGAAGCTTTCTTT.

J is TRBJ2-7 and V is TRBV7-8, with unresolved D. The germline V gene encodes CDR1 SGHVS and CDR2 FQNEAQ. The CDR3 consists of 13 residues. V lost 5 bases to trimming and J lost 4 bases, with 12 bases between them. Here the CDR3 DNA reads TGTGCCAGCAGCATACAGACGGAGTACGAGCAGTACTTC. Encoded protein: CASSIQTEYEQYF.

There are many counts of this clonotype. V usage is TRBV24-1 and J usage is TRBJ2-2, with 8 bases aligning to TRBD2. Germline assignment: CDR1 KGHDR and CDR2 SFDVKD. CDR3 length equals 15 residues. V shed 4 bases and J 4 bases; nucleotides not matched to a gene: 4. The CDR3 here is CATSDSGTSTGELFF. The CDR3 region has the DNA TGTGCCACCAGTGACTCCGGGACTAGCACCGGGGAGCTGTTTTTT.

As DNA, the CDR3 is TGTGCCAGCAGTCCCCGGGGACTCATCTACGAGCAGTACTTC. As protein: CASSPRGLIYEQYF. The chain couples TRBV6-2 or TRBV6-3 to TRBJ2-7, with D possibly TRBD2 on 6 matching bases. From germline, CDR1 is MNHEY and CDR2 SVGEGT. The ends were cut back, 5 bases at V and 3 bases at J, with 14 bases in the middle. CDR3 length: 14 residues.

The table lists this clonotype with a few counts. The rearrangement uses TRBV11-2 and TRBJ2-1; 14 bases map to TRBD2. Trimming cost V 5 bases and J 8 bases; bases outside gene matches: 5. Germline V gene data show CDR1 as SGHAT and CDR2 as FQNNGV. This CDR3 region has 15 residues. This CDR3 reads CASSLQGLAGDEQFF. The CDR3 DNA follows: TGTGCCAGCAGCCTACAGGGACTAGCGGGAGATGAGCAGTTCTTC. Together with reference TRBV11-2 and TRBJ2-1, the CDR3 gives the full variable domain: EAGVAQSPRYKIIEKRQSVAFWCNPISGHATLYWYQQILGQGPKLLIQFQNNGVVDDSQLPKDRFSAERLKGVDSTLKIQPAKLEDSAVYLCASSLQGLAGDEQFFGPGTRLTVL.